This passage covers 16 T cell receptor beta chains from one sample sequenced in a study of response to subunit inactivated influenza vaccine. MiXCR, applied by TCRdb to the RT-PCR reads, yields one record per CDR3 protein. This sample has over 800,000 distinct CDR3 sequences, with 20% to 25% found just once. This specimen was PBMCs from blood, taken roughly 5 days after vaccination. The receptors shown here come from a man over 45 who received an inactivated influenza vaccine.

CDR3 in DNA: TGTGCCAGCAGCCAAGATAACAGGGGTTCACCCCTCCACTTT. This translates into CASSQDNRGSPLHF. The chain employs TRBV4-2 and TRBJ1-6, with 7 bases matching TRBD1. Germline-derived CDR1 and CDR2 are LGHNA and YNFKEQ. The CDR3 is made up of 14 amino acids. V gave up 0 bases and J gave up 9 bases; unmatched junction bases: 2.

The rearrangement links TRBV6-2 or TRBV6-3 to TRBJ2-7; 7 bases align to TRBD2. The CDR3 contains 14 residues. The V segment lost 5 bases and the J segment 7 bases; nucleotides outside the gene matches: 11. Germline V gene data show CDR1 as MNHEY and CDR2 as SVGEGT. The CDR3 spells CASSPLGGRMEQYF. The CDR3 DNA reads TGTGCCAGCAGTCCCCTGGGCGGGAGAATGGAGCAGTACTTC.

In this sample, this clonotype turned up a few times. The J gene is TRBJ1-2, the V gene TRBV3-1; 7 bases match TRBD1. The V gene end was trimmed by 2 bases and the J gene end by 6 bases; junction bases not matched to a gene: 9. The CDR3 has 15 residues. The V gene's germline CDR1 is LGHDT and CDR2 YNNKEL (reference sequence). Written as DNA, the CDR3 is TGTGCCAGCAGCCAATCGACAGGGAAAGAAGATGGCTACACCTTC. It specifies CASSQSTGKEDGYTF.

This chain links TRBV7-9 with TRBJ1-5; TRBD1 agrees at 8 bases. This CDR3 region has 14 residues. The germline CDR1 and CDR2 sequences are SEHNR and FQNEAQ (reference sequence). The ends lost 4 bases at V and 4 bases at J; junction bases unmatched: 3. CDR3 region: CASSSQGVNQPQHF. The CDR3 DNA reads TGTGCCAGCAGCTCACAGGGGGTTAATCAGCCCCAGCATTTT.

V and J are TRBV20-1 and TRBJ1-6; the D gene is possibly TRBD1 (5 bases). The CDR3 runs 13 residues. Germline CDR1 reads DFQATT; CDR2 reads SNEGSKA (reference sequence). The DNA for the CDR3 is TGCGCTGCCTCATCGGGGCTTAATTCACCCCTCCACTTT. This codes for CAASSGLNSPLHF.

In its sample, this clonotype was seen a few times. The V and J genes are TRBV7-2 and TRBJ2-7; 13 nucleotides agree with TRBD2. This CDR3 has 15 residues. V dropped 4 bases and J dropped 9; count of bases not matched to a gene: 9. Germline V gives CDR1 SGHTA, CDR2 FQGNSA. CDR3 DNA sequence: TGTGCCAGCAGCTCAAGGACTAGCGGGGGTTTGGGGCAGTACTTC. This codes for CASSSRTSGGLGQYF. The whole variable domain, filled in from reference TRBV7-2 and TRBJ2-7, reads GAGVSQSPSNKVTEKGKDVELRCDPISGHTALYWYRQSLGQGLEFLIYFQGNSAPDKSGLPSDRFSAERTGGSVSTLTIQRTQQEDSAVYLCASSSRTSGGLGQYFGPGTRLTVT.

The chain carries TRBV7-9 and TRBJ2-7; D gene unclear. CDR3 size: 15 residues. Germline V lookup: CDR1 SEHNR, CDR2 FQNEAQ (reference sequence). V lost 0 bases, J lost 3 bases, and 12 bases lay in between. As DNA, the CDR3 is TGTGCCAGCAGCTTAGCAATCGGGCTGAACTACGAGCAGTACTTC. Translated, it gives CASSLAIGLNYEQYF.

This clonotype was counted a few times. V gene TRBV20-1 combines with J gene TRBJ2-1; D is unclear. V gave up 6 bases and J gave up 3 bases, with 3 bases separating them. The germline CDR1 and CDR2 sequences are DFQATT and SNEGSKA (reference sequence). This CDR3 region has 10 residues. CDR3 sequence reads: CSANYNEQFF. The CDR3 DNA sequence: TGCAGTGCAAACTACAATGAGCAGTTCTTC.

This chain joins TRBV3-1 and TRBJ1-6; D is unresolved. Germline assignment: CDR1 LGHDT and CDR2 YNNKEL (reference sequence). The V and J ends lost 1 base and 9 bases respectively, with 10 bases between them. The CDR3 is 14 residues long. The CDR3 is CASSQVGNSSPLHF. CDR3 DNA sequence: TGTGCCAGCAGCCAAGTTGGGAATTCTTCACCCCTCCACTTT.

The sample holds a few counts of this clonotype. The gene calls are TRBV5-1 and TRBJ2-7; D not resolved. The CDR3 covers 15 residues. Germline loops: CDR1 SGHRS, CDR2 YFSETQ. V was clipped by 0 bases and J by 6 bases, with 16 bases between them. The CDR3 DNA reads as TGCGCCAGCAGCTTGGCCCTCAAACTCGGGCGCGAGCAGTACTTC. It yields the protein CASSLALKLGREQYF. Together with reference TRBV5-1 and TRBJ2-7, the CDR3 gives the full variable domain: KAGVTQTPRYLIKTRGQQVTLSCSPISGHRSVSWYQQTPGQGLQFLFEYFSETQRNKGNFPGRFSGRQFSNSRSEMNVSTLELGDSALYLCASSLALKLGREQYFGPGTRLTVT.

CDR3 sequence reads: CASTQSTATNQPQHF. The CDR3 DNA sequence: TGTGCCAGCACCCAGTCGACAGCCACGAATCAGCCCCAGCATTTT. The chain is built from TRBV6-2 or TRBV6-3 and TRBJ1-5; D might be TRBD1 (5 bases). Germline V gene sequence: CDR1 MNHEY, CDR2 SVGEGT. This CDR3 contains 15 residues. Trimming took off 7 bases at V and 4 bases at J, with 17 bases between the two ends.

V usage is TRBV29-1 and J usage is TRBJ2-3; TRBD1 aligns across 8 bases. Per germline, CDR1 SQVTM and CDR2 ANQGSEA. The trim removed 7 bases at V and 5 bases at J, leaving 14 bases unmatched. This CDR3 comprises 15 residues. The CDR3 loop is CSAQEDRGRGDTQYF. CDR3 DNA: TGCAGCGCCCAAGAAGACAGGGGTCGGGGAGATACGCAGTATTTT.

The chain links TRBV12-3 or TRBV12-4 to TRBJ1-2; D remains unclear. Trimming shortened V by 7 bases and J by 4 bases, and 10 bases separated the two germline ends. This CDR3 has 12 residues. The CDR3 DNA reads TGTGCCAGCACCTTACCTACCTATGGCTACACCTTC. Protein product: CASTLPTYGYTF.

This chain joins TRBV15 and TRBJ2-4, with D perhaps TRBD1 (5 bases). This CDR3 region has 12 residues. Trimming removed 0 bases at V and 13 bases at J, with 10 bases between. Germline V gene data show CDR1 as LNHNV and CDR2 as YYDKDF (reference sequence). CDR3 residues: CATSRDGALQYF. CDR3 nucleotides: TGTGCCACCAGCAGAGATGGGGCCTTGCAGTACTTC.

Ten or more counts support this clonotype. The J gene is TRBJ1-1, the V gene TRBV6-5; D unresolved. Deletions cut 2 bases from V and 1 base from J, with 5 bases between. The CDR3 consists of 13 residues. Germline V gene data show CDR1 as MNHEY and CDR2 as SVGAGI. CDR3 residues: CASSYGRNTEAFF. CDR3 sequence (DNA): TGTGCCAGCAGTTACGGAAGGAACACTGAAGCTTTCTTT.

The CDR3, as DNA: TGTGCCAGCAGCCCGGGACACGCGAACACCGGGGAGCTGTTTTTT. It codes for CASSPGHANTGELFF. The chain employs TRBV7-2 and TRBJ2-2, with D maybe TRBD1 (6 bases). V was pared by 5 bases and J by 0 bases, with 10 bases between. The germline CDR1 and CDR2 sequences are SGHTA and FQGNSA. The CDR3 covers 15 residues.